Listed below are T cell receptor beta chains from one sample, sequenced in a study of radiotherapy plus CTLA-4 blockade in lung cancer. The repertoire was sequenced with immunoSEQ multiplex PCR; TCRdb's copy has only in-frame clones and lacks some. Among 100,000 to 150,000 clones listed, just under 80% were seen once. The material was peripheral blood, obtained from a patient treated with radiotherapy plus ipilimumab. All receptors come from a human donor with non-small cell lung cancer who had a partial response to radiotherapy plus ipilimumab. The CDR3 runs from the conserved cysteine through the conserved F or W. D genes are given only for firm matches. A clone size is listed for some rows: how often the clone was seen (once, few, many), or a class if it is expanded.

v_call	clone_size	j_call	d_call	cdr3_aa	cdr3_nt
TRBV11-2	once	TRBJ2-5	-	CASSLGLGETQYF	TGTGCCAGCAGCTTAGGTCTCGGGGAGACCCAGTACTTC
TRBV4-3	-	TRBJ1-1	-	CASSQVEGSEAFF	TGCGCCAGCAGCCAAGTCGAGGGATCTGAAGCTTTCTTT
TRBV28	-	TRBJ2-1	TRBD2	CASSSSGRAGGEQFF	TGTGCCAGCAGTTCTAGCGGGAGGGCCGGGGGAGAGCAGTTCTTC
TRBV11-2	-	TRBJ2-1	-	CASSLGVGQGEQFF	TGTGCCAGCAGCTTAGGGGTAGGCCAGGGTGAGCAGTTCTTC
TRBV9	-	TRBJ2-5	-	CASSVSNVETQYF	TGTGCCAGCAGCGTATCTAACGTGGAGACCCAGTACTTC
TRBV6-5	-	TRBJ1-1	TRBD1	CASKNRGTVTEAFF	TGTGCCAGTAAAAACAGGGGCACTGTCACTGAAGCTTTCTTT
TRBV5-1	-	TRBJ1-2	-	CASSLPLEGGGYTF	TGCGCCAGCAGCTTGCCCCTAGAAGGCGGTGGCTACACCTTC
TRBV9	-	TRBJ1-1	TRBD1	CASSATGTGGTEAFF	TGTGCCAGCAGCGCAACAGGGACAGGGGGCACTGAAGCTTTCTTT
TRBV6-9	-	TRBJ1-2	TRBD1	CASSYSTGGAVGYTF	TGTGCCAGCAGTTATTCTACAGGGGGCGCGGTGGGCTACACCTTC
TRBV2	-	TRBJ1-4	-	CASNREGNEKLFF	TGTGCCAGCAACAGGGAAGGAAATGAAAAACTGTTTTTT
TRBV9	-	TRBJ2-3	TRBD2	CASSLRGLAGTDTQYF	TGTGCCAGCAGCCTTAGAGGACTAGCGGGCACAGATACGCAGTATTTT
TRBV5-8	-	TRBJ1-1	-	CASREQGSVGEAFF	TGTGCCAGCAGAGAGCAGGGCTCGGTCGGTGAAGCTTTCTTT
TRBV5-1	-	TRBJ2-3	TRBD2	CASSGFLAGGSDTQYF	TGCGCCAGCAGCGGATTCCTAGCGGGAGGCTCAGATACGCAGTATTTT
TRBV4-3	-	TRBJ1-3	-	CASSQASGAFTSGNTIYF	TGCGCCAGCAGCCAAGCCTCAGGGGCCTTTACCTCTGGAAACACCATATATTTT
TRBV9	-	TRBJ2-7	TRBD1	CASSPLDRGTYEQYF	TGTGCCAGCAGCCCTCTGGACAGGGGTACCTACGAGCAGTACTTC
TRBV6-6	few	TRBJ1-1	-	CASSYSSPVEAFF	TGTGCCAGCAGTTACTCGAGTCCGGTTGAAGCTTTCTTT
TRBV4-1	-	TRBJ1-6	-	CASSQYTGWNSPLHF	TGCGCCAGCAGCCAGTATACAGGGTGGAATTCACCCCTCCACTTT
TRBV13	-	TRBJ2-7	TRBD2	CASSAGLASYEQYF	TGTGCCAGCAGCGCGGGACTAGCGTCTTACGAGCAGTACTTC
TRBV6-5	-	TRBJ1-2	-	CASSQREARGYGYTF	TGTGCCAGTTCACAACGGGAGGCCCGCGGCTATGGCTACACCTTC
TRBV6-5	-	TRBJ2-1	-	CASSLSSYNEQFF	TGTGCCAGCAGCCTGAGCTCCTACAATGAGCAGTTCTTC
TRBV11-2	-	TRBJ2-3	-	CASSLDRITDTQYF	TGTGCCAGCAGCTTGGACAGAATCACAGATACGCAGTATTTT
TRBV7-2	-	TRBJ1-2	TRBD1	CASSFGGTGGGGYTF	TGTGCCAGCAGCTTCGGCGGGACAGGGGGCGGAGGCTACACCTTC
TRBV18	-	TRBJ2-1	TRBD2	CASSLTSGSNDEQFF	TGTGCCAGCTCACTGACTAGCGGGAGCAATGATGAGCAGTTCTTC
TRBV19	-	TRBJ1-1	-	CASSMGANLANTEAFF	TGTGCCAGTAGTATGGGGGCGAATTTAGCGAACACTGAAGCTTTCTTT
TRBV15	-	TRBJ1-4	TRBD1	CATSSLGTGAEKLFF	TGTGCCACCAGCAGTCTTGGGACAGGGGCTGAAAAACTGTTTTTT
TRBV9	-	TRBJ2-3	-	CASSRLPSGTDTQYF	TGTGCCAGCAGCCGTTTACCTAGCGGCACAGATACGCAGTATTTT
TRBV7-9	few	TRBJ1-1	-	CASSFGGPAEAFF	TGTGCCAGCAGCTTTGGGGGCCCCGCGGAAGCTTTCTTT
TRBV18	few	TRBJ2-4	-	CASSPRRGNQGTKNIQYF	TGTGCCAGCTCACCCCGCAGGGGCAATCAGGGAACCAAAAACATTCAGTACTTC
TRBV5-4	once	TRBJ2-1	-	CASSIYRVTNEQFF	TGTGCCAGCAGCATATACAGGGTCACAAATGAGCAGTTCTTC
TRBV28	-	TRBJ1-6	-	CASNTVNSPLHF	TGTGCCAGCAACACAGTTAATTCACCCCTCCACTTT
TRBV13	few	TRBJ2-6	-	CASSLYWTDSGANVLTF	TGTGCCAGCAGCCTCTATTGGACAGACTCTGGGGCCAACGTCCTGACTTTC
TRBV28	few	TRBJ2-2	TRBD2	CASSFPLSGSTGELFF	TGTGCCAGCAGTTTCCCCCTTAGCGGGAGTACCGGGGAGCTGTTTTTT
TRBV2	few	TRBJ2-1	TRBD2	CASSDGREGYNEQFF	TGTGCCAGCAGTGATGGGCGGGAGGGATACAATGAGCAGTTCTTC
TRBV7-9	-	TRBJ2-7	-	CASSPESYEQYF	TGTGCCAGCAGCCCCGAGTCCTACGAGCAGTACTTC
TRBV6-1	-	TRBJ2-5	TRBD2	CASSQPTSGIETQYF	TGTGCCAGCAGCCAACCGACTAGCGGGATAGAGACCCAGTACTTC
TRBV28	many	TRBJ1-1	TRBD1	CASRQPGEGGVSNEAFF	TGTGCCAGCAGACAACCAGGAGAAGGGGGCGTTAGTAATGAAGCTTTCTTT
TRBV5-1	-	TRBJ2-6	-	CASSLASTGQGANVLTF	TGCGCCAGCAGCTTGGCCTCTACAGGGCAAGGGGCCAACGTCCTGACTTTC
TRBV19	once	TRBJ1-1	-	CASSIGGVMKSGTEAFF	TGTGCCAGTAGTATAGGGGGGGTGATGAAGAGCGGGACTGAAGCTTTCTTT
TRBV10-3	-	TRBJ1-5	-	CAISARENQPQHF	TGTGCCATCAGTGCAAGGGAGAATCAGCCCCAGCATTTT
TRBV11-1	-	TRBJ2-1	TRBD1	CASSRKRDSDYNEQFF	TGTGCCAGCAGCCGGAAAAGGGACAGCGACTACAATGAGCAGTTCTTC
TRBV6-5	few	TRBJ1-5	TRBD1	CASSWGQGNQPQHF	TGTGCCAGCAGTTGGGGACAGGGGAATCAGCCCCAGCATTTT
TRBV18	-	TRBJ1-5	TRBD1	CASSTGDGQPQHF	TGTGCCAGCTCGACAGGGGACGGGCAGCCCCAGCATTTT
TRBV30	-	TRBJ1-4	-	CAWSVQGAEKLFF	TGTGCCTGGAGTGTACAGGGCGCTGAAAAACTGTTTTTT
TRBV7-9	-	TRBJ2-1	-	CASSSSGGSYNEQFF	TGTGCCAGCAGCTCATCGGGTGGCTCCTACAATGAGCAGTTCTTC
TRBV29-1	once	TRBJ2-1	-	CSGDRYNEQFF	TGCAGCGGAGACAGATACAATGAGCAGTTCTTC
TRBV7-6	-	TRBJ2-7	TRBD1	CASSLGTDHSYEQYF	TGTGCCAGCAGCTTGGGGACAGACCACTCCTACGAGCAGTACTTC
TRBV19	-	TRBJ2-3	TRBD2	CASSFSGRGPDTQYF	TGTGCCAGTAGTTTTAGCGGGAGGGGTCCAGATACGCAGTATTTT
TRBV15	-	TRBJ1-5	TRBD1	CATSLWTGDNQPQHF	TGTGCCACCAGCCTCTGGACAGGCGACAATCAGCCCCAGCATTTT
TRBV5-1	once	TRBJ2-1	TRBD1	CASSRGGQGYNEQFF	TGCGCCAGCAGCAGGGGGGGACAGGGGTACAATGAGCAGTTCTTC
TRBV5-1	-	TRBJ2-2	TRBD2	CASSLVASGAGELFF	TGCGCCAGCAGCTTGGTGGCTAGCGGGGCCGGGGAGCTGTTTTTT
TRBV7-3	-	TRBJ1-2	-	CASSLSGRTNYGYTF	TGTGCCAGCAGCTTAAGTGGCAGGACTAACTATGGCTACACCTTC
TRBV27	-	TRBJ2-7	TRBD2	CASSLSTSGRVGSYEQYF	TGTGCCAGCAGTTTATCGACTAGCGGGAGGGTAGGCTCCTACGAGCAGTACTTC
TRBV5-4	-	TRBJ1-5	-	CASSLTAGVNQPQHF	TGTGCCAGCAGCTTGACGGCAGGGGTGAATCAGCCCCAGCATTTT
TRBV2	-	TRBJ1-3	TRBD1	CASSQQGAFGNTIYF	TGTGCCAGCAGCCAACAGGGGGCGTTTGGAAACACCATATATTTT
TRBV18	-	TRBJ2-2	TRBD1	CASSPKLPGQVNTGELFF	TGTGCCAGCTCACCTAAATTACCGGGACAGGTTAACACCGGGGAGCTGTTTTTT